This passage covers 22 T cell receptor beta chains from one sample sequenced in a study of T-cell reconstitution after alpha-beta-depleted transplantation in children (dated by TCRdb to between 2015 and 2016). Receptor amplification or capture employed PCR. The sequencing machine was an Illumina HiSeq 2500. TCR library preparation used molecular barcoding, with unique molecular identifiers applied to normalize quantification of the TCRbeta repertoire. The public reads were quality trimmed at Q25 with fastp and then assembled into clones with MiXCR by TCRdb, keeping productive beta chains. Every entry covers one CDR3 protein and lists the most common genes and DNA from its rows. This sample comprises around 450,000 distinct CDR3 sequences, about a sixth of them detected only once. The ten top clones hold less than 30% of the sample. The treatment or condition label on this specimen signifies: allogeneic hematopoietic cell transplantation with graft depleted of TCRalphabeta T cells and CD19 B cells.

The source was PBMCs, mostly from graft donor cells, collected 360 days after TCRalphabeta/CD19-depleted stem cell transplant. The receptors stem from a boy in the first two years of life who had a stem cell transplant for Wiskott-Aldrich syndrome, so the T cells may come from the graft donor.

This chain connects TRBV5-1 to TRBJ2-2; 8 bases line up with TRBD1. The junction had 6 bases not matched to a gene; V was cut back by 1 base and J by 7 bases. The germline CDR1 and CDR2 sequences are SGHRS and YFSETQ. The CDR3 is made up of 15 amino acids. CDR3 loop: CASSLLDRAGGELFF. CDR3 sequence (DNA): TGCGCCAGCAGCTTGCTGGACAGGGCCGGCGGGGAGCTGTTTTTT.

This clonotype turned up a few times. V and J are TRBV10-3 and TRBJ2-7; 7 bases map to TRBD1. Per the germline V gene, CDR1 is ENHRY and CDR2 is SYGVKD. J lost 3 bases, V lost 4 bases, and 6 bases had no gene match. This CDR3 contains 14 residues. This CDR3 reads CAISGDRERYEQYF. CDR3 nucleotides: TGTGCCATCAGTGGAGACAGGGAACGCTACGAGCAGTACTTC.

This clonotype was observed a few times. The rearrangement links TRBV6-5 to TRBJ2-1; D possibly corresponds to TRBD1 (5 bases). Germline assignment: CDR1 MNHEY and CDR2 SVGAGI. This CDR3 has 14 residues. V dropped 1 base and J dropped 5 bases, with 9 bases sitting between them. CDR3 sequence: CASSYWTLHNEQFF. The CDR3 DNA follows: TGTGCCAGCAGTTACTGGACACTCCACAATGAGCAGTTCTTC.

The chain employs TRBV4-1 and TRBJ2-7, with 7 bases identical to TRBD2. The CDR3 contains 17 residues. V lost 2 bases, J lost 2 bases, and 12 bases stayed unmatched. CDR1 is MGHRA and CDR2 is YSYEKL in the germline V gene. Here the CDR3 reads CASSQSGIRPLTYEQYF. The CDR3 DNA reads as TGCGCCAGCAGCCAAAGCGGGATAAGGCCTCTCACCTACGAGCAGTACTTC.

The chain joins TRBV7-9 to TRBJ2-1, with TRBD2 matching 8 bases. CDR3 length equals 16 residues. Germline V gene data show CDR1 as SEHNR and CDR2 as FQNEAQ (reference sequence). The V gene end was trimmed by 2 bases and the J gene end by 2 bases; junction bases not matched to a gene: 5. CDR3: CASSLRSGRAYNEQFF. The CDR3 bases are TGTGCCAGCAGCTTACGAAGCGGGAGAGCCTACAATGAGCAGTTCTTC.

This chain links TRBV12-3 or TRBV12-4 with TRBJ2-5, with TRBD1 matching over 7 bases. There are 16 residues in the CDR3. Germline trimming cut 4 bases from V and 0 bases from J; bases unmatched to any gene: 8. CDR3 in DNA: TGTGCCAGCAGTTCCGGACAGGCGTCGTACCAAGAGACCCAGTACTTC. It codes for CASSSGQASYQETQYF.

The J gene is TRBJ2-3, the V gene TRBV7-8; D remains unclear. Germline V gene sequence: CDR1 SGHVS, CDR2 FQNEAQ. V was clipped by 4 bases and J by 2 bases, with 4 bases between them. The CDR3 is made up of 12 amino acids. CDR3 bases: TGTGCCAGCAGCTCCAACACAGATACGCAGTATTTT. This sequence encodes CASSSNTDTQYF.

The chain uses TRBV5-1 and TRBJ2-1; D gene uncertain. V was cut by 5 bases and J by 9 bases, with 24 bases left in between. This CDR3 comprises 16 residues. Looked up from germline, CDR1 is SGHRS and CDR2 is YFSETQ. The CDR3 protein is CASSLNRFSSYGEQFF. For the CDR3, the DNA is TGCGCCAGCAGTCTTAATCGGTTCTCCTCGTATGGTGAGCAGTTCTTC.

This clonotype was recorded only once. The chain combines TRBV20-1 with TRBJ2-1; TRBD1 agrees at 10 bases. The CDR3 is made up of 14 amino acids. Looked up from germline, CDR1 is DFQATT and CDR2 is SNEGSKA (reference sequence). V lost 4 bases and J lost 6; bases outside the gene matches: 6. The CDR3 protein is CSATPGTGANEQFF. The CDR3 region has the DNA TGCAGTGCTACACCCGGGACAGGGGCCAATGAGCAGTTCTTC.

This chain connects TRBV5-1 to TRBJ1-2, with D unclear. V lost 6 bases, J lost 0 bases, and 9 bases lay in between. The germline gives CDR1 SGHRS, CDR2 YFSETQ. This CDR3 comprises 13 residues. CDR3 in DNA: TGCGCCAGCAAGGCAGATTCTAACTATGGCTACACCTTC. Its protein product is CASKADSNYGYTF. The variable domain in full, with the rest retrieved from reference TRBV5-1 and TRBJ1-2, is KAGVTQTPRYLIKTRGQQVTLSCSPISGHRSVSWYQQTPGQGLQFLFEYFSETQRNKGNFPGRFSGRQFSNSRSEMNVSTLELGDSALYLCASKADSNYGYTFGSGTRLTVV.

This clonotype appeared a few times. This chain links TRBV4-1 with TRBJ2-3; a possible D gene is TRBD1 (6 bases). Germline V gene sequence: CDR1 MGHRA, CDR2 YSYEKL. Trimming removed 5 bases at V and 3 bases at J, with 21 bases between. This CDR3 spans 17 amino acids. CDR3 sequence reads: CASSSHRDTKYTDTQYF. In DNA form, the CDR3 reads TGCGCCAGCAGCTCACACCGGGACACCAAATATACAGATACGCAGTATTTT.

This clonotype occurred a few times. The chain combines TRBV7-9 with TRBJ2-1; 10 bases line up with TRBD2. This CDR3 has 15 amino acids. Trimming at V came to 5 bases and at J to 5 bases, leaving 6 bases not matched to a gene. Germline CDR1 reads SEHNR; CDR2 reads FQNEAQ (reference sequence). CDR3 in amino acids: CASSPGLAWHNEQFF. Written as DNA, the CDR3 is TGTGCCAGCAGCCCGGGACTAGCGTGGCACAATGAGCAGTTCTTC.

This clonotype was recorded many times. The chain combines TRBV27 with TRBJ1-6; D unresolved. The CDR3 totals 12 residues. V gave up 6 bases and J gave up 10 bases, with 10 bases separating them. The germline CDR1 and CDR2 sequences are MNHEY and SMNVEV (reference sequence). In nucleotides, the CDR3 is TGTGCCAGCAGCTCAATTAGGTCACCCCTCCACTTT. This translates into CASSSIRSPLHF.

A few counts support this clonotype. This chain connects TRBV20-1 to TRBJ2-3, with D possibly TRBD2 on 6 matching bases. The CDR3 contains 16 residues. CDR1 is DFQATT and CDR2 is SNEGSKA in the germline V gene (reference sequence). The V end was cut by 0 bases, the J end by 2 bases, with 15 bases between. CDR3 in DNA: TGCAGTGCTAGAGATCGGGGCGGGGAGTACACAGATACGCAGTATTTT. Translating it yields CSARDRGGEYTDTQYF.

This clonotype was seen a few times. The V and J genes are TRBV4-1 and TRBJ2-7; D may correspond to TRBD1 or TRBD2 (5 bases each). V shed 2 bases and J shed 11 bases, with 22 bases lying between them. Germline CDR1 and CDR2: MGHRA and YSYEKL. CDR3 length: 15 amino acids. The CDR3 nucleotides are TGCGCCAGCAGCCAACCCCGAAGGGGAGAAAAGTACAAGTACTTC. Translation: CASSQPRRGEKYKYF.

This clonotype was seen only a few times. CDR3 DNA: TGTGCCAGCAGCCGTGGACTAGCGGGGGAGAGCAACCCCTTTGCAGATACGCAGTATTTT. Translated, it gives CASSRGLAGESNPFADTQYF. V gene TRBV11-1 combines with J gene TRBJ2-3, with 13 bases that match TRBD2. Germline CDR1 and CDR2: SGHAT and FQDESV (reference sequence). CDR3 length: 20 amino acids. The V gene end was trimmed by 5 bases and the J gene end by 4 bases; junction bases not matched to a gene: 18.

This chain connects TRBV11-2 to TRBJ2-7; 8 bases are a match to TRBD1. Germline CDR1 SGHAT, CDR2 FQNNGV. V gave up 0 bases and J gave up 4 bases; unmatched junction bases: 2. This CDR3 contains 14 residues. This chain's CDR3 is CASSLDGQGYEQYF. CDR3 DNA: TGTGCCAGCAGCTTAGATGGACAGGGTTACGAGCAGTACTTC. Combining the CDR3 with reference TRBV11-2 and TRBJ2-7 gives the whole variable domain EAGVAQSPRYKIIEKRQSVAFWCNPISGHATLYWYQQILGQGPKLLIQFQNNGVVDDSQLPKDRFSAERLKGVDSTLKIQPAKLEDSAVYLCASSLDGQGYEQYFGPGTRLTVT.

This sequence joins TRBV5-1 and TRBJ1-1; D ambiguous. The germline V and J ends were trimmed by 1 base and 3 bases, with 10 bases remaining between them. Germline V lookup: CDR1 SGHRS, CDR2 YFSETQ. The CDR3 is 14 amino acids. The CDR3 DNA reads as TGCGCCAGCAGCTTGTTGGCGGAGGACACTGAAGCTTTCTTT. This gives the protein CASSLLAEDTEAFF.

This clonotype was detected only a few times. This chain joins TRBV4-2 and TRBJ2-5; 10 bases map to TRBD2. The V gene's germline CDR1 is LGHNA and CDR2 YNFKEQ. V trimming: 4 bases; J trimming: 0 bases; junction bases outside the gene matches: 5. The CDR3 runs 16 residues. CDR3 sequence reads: CASSPKGLAHQETQYF. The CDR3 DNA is TGTGCCAGCAGCCCTAAGGGACTAGCGCACCAAGAGACCCAGTACTTC.

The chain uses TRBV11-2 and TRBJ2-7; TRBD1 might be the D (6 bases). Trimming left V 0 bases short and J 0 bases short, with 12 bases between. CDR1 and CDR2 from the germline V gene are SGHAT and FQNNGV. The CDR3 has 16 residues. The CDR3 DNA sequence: TGTGCCAGCAGCTTAGATTGGGGGCGCCACTCCTACGAGCAGTACTTC. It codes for CASSLDWGRHSYEQYF.

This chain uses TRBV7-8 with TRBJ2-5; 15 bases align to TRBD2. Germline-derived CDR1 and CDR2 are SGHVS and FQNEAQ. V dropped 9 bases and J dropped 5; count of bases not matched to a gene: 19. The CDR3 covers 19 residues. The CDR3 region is CASQPRARTSGGAGETQYF. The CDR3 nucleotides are TGTGCCAGTCAACCTCGAGCGAGGACTAGCGGGGGGGCCGGTGAGACCCAGTACTTC.

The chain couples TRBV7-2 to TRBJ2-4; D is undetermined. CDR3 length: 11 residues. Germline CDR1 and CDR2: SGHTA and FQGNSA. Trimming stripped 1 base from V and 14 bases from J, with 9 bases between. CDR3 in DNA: TGTGCCAGCAGCTTAGGATTCACAAAGTACTTC. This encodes CASSLGFTKYF.